A single sample gave rise to the 31 T cell receptor beta chains below, sequenced in a study of post-analysis software for immune sequencing data. Sequencing libraries made from TCR beta cDNA carried unique molecular identifiers. Via MiXCR, TCRdb re-called the PCR reads, giving one row per CDR3 protein. In the table there are roughly 570,000 distinct CDR3 sequences, around a third of which are singletons. Their antigen targets remain unknown. Study-wide findings and caveats: A handful of TRBV segments occurring more often in patients than controls included TRBV5-6, TRBV5-1 and TRBV20-1.

The material sequenced was blood. The receptors stem from a girl under 18 with multiple sclerosis.

The chain joins TRBV20-1 to TRBJ2-4, with 8 bases that match TRBD1. Unmatched junction bases numbered 8, after V lost 4 bases and J lost 9 bases. The CDR3 is 13 residues long. Germline V lookup: CDR1 DFQATT, CDR2 SNEGSKA (reference sequence). CDR3 nucleotide sequence: TGCAGTGCTATAGGACAGGGTGGGCGCATTCAGTACTTC. Encoded protein: CSAIGQGGRIQYF.

The table lists this clonotype with a few counts. V is TRBV7-6 and J is TRBJ2-7; 12 positions match TRBD1. Germline loops: CDR1 SGHVS, CDR2 FNYEAQ. J gave up 2 bases and V 5 bases, and 1 base lay outside the gene matches. There are 14 residues in the CDR3. CDR3 bases: TGTGCCAGCAGCCGGGACAGGGGGCCCTACGAGCAGTACTTC. Its translation is CASSRDRGPYEQYF.

This clonotype was seen only a few times. The J gene is TRBJ1-4, the V gene TRBV6-6; weak D call: TRBD1 (5 bases). Germline-derived CDR1 and CDR2 are MNHNY and SVGAGI (reference sequence). V lost 0 bases and J 8 bases, leaving 10 bases between the germline ends. The CDR3 consists of 14 residues. This CDR3 is CASSYSGDREKLFF. In nucleotides, the CDR3 is TGTGCCAGCAGTTACTCAGGGGATCGCGAAAAACTGTTTTTT.

This clonotype showed up just a few times. The chain couples TRBV20-1 to TRBJ2-3, with D perhaps matching TRBD2 (5 bases). The CDR3 has 15 amino acids. Per germline, CDR1 DFQATT and CDR2 SNEGSKA (reference sequence). V was pared by 5 bases and J by 0 bases, with 15 bases between. CDR3 protein: CSAPETRTSTDTQYF. The CDR3 nucleotides are TGCAGTGCTCCCGAAACTAGGACCAGCACAGATACGCAGTATTTT.

This clonotype has only a few counts. The gene calls are TRBV29-1 and TRBJ2-5, with D unclear. V lost 6 bases and J 1 base, leaving 9 bases between the germline ends. Germline V CDR1 and CDR2: SQVTM, ANQGSEA. The CDR3 runs to 12 residues. CDR3 in amino acids: CSVVPVQETQYF. CDR3 in DNA: TGCAGCGTCGTCCCTGTCCAAGAGACCCAGTACTTC.

Only a few counts were recorded for this clonotype. The rearrangement links TRBV12-3 or TRBV12-4 to TRBJ2-7, with 7 nucleotides matching TRBD1. CDR3 length: 17 residues. J gave up 0 bases and V 5 bases, and 13 bases lay outside the gene matches. Here the CDR3 reads CASSHSPHRGPSYEQYF. CDR3 nucleotide sequence: TGTGCCAGCAGTCACTCACCCCACAGGGGTCCCTCCTACGAGCAGTACTTC.

The chain joins TRBV5-1 to TRBJ2-1, with 14 bases identical to TRBD2. Germline loops: CDR1 SGHRS, CDR2 YFSETQ. J gave up 6 bases and V 4 bases, and 3 bases lay outside the gene matches. The CDR3 spans 15 residues. The CDR3 nucleotides are TGCGCCAGCAGCGAAGGGACTAGCGGGGGCAATGAGCAGTTCTTC. Its translation is CASSEGTSGGNEQFF.

V usage is TRBV6-5 and J usage is TRBJ2-5; 7 bases line up with TRBD1. The J call could be wrong; TRBJ2-7 is a better fit for the DNA end. The CDR3 length is 13 residues. CDR1 is MNHEY and CDR2 is SVGAGI in the germline V gene. The CDR3 DNA follows: TGTGCCAACAGGCGACAGGGTACCTACGAGCAGTACTTC. This gives the protein CANRRQGTYEQYF.

This clonotype was seen a few times. The chain carries TRBV5-1 and TRBJ2-5; 10 bases fit TRBD1. Germline lookup yields CDR1 SGHRS and CDR2 YFSETQ. Trimming removed 0 bases from V and 5 bases from J; junction bases left unmatched: 7. This CDR3 spans 16 amino acids. The CDR3 DNA is TGCGCCAGCAGCTTGGGTCCGGGACAGGGGTTGGAGACCCAGTACTTC. Translation: CASSLGPGQGLETQYF. Drawing the rest from reference TRBV5-1 and TRBJ2-5, the complete variable domain is KAGVTQTPRYLIKTRGQQVTLSCSPISGHRSVSWYQQTPGQGLQFLFEYFSETQRNKGNFPGRFSGRQFSNSRSEMNVSTLELGDSALYLCASSLGPGQGLETQYFGPGTRLLVL.

The J gene is TRBJ2-3, the V gene TRBV3-1; TRBD2 matches at 10 bases. The germline CDR1 and CDR2 sequences are LGHDT and YNNKEL (reference sequence). V lost 4 bases to trimming and J lost 5 bases; unmatched junction nucleotides: 3. The CDR3 is 14 amino acids. CDR3 bases: TGTGCCAGCAGCCTGCGGACTAGCGGAGATACGCAGTATTTT. Translating gives CASSLRTSGDTQYF.

The rearrangement joins TRBV6-1 to TRBJ2-2; 8 positions agree with TRBD1. The CDR3 runs to 16 residues. Germline loops: CDR1 MNHNS, CDR2 SASEGT. V was clipped by 2 bases and J by 4 bases; unmatched bases: 6. The CDR3 loop reads CASSERSRGPTGELFF. CDR3 nucleotides: TGTGCCAGCAGTGAACGGAGCAGGGGGCCCACCGGGGAGCTGTTTTTT.

The chain uses TRBV3-1 and TRBJ2-1; D unclear. V was shortened by 3 bases and J by 8 bases, with 11 bases between the two germline ends. CDR3 length: 13 amino acids. Germline V gene data show CDR1 as LGHDT and CDR2 as YNNKEL (reference sequence). The CDR3 sequence is CASSHLIGDEQFF. CDR3 bases: TGTGCCAGCAGCCACCTGATTGGCGATGAGCAGTTCTTC.

As for this clonotype: The germline gene is not matched at one end of the junction; a read error may be the cause. V usage is TRBV20-1 and J usage is TRBJ2-1; 16 positions agree with TRBD2. CDR3 length: 18 amino acids. The V gene's germline CDR1 is DFQATT and CDR2 SNEGSKA (reference sequence). The CDR3 DNA reads TGCGGTGCGGACGGGACTAGCGGGGGGGCCTTGGGTTACAATGAGCAGTTCTTC. Translation: CGADGTSGGALGYNEQFF.

This clonotype was found many times. V usage is TRBV24-1 and J usage is TRBJ2-1, with 10 bases aligning to TRBD2. The CDR3 is 13 residues long. Germline V CDR1 and CDR2: KGHDR, SFDVKD. The V gene end was trimmed by 5 bases and the J gene end by 9 bases; junction bases not matched to a gene: 3. CDR3 amino acids: CATSGGTSVEQFF. The CDR3 bases are TGTGCCACCAGTGGCGGGACTAGCGTTGAGCAGTTCTTC.

This clonotype was found once. This chain uses TRBV5-1 with TRBJ2-3; 7 positions agree with TRBD1. This CDR3 comprises 16 residues. The germline CDR1 and CDR2 sequences are SGHRS and YFSETQ. The V gene end was trimmed by 1 base and the J gene end by 1 base; junction bases not matched to a gene: 6. CDR3: CASSLSTGFRTDTQYF. The CDR3 DNA reads TGCGCCAGCAGCTTGTCGACAGGGTTTCGCACAGATACGCAGTATTTT.

As regards this clonotype: The germline gene is not matched at one end of the junction; a read error may be the cause. V usage is TRBV5-1 and J usage is TRBJ2-3; either TRBD1 or TRBD2 may supply D (5 bases each). Per germline, CDR1 SGHRS and CDR2 YFSETQ. This CDR3 is built from 19 residues. The CDR3 coding sequence is TGCGCCAGCAGCTTGCAAGGGCCGACCGCTGGGACCACTCAGGGTACGAAGTATTTT. It specifies CASSLQGPTAGTTQGTKYF.

V gene TRBV5-1 combines with J gene TRBJ2-3, with TRBD2 identical over 8 bases. This CDR3 spans 15 amino acids. V shed 4 bases and J 5 bases; nucleotides not matched to a gene: 9. Germline V gene sequence: CDR1 SGHRS, CDR2 YFSETQ. The CDR3 is CASSLSPGGRDTQYF. In DNA, the CDR3 is TGCGCCAGCAGCCTAAGCCCGGGGGGGCGAGATACGCAGTATTTT.

For the CDR3, the DNA is TGCGCCAGCAGCACCGGGACAATCTCCTACAATGAGCAGTTCTTC. Its translation: CASSTGTISYNEQFF. The chain is built from TRBV5-1 and TRBJ2-1; D perhaps matches TRBD1 (6 bases). The CDR3 length is 15 residues. V lost 4 bases to trimming and J lost 0 bases, with 11 bases between them. Germline V gives CDR1 SGHRS, CDR2 YFSETQ.

This clonotype was observed a few times. The rearrangement links TRBV5-5 to TRBJ2-3, with 7 bases aligning to TRBD2. The V segment lost 1 base and the J segment 3 bases; nucleotides outside the gene matches: 11. Germline CDR1 SGHKS, CDR2 YYEKEE (reference sequence). The CDR3 runs 17 residues. The CDR3 region has the DNA TGTGCCAGCAGCTTGAGCGGCGGACTAGGGGTGACAGATACGCAGTATTTT. It translates to CASSLSGGLGVTDTQYF.

This clonotype came up a few times. The V gene is TRBV5-1, the J gene TRBJ2-6; D possibly matches TRBD1 or TRBD2 (5 bases each). The CDR3 loop spans 16 amino acids. The ends were cut back, 0 bases at V and 3 bases at J, with 10 bases in the middle. The germline V gene encodes CDR1 SGHRS and CDR2 YFSETQ. The CDR3 nucleotides are TGCGCCAGCAGCTTGGACGGGGCTGGTGGGGCCAACGTCCTGACTTTC. Translating gives CASSLDGAGGANVLTF.

This clonotype was observed a handful of times. This rearrangement joins TRBV29-1 to TRBJ2-7; TRBD1 aligns across 7 bases. The germline V gene has CDR1 SQVTM and CDR2 ANQGSEA. The junction had 4 bases not matched to a gene; V was cut back by 5 bases and J by 0 bases. The CDR3 runs to 13 residues. The CDR3 sequence is CSVSQGSSYEQYF. The CDR3 DNA sequence: TGCAGCGTTTCACAGGGGAGCTCCTACGAGCAGTACTTC.

The gene calls are TRBV10-3 and TRBJ2-5, with TRBD1 identical over 9 bases. The V gene's germline CDR1 is ENHRY and CDR2 SYGVKD. V shed 0 bases, J shed 5 bases, and the junction held 7 bases outside the gene matches. CDR3 length: 16 residues. The CDR3 spells CAISESDRGFLETQYF. The CDR3 nucleotides read TGTGCCATCAGTGAGTCGGACAGGGGTTTCCTGGAGACCCAGTACTTC.

In its sample, this clonotype was seen a few times. DNA of the CDR3: TGTGCCAGCAGCTCTCCCAAGAACTATGGCTACACCTTC. This gives the protein CASSSPKNYGYTF. This chain connects TRBV5-5 to TRBJ1-2, with D uncertain. V lost 3 bases and J lost 2, with 8 bases in between. The CDR3 is 13 amino acids. The V gene's germline CDR1 is SGHKS and CDR2 YYEKEE (reference sequence). The full variable domain, in which reference TRBV5-5 and TRBJ1-2 provide the parts outside the CDR3, is DAGVTQSPTHLIKTRGQQVTLRCSPISGHKSVSWYQQVLGQGPQFIFQYYEKEERGRGNFPDRFSARQFPNYSSELNVNALLLGDSALYLCASSSPKNYGYTFGSGTRLTVV.

CDR3 bases: TGTGCCAGCAGTTTTAGCGAGGGGCGGGGGATGGCCGAGCAGTACTTC. Translated: CASSFSEGRGMAEQYF. The chain recombines TRBV28 with TRBJ2-7; 7 bases align to TRBD2. V dropped 3 bases and J dropped 6; count of bases not matched to a gene: 14. The CDR3 runs to 16 residues. Germline V gives CDR1 MDHEN, CDR2 SYDVKM.

With respect to this clonotype: An end of the junction differs from the germline gene, which may be a read error. This sequence joins TRBV29-1 and TRBJ2-1, with a weak D call TRBD1 (6 bases). This CDR3 is built from 13 residues. Germline V lookup: CDR1 SQVTM, CDR2 ANQGSEA. CDR3: CSVAQGLYNKQFF. The CDR3 DNA reads TGCAGCGTTGCACAGGGCCTATACAATAAGCAGTTCTTC.

This clonotype appeared a few times. This chain uses TRBV5-1 with TRBJ1-5; D is ambiguous. V shed 4 bases and J shed 4 bases, with 12 bases lying between them. The CDR3 totals 14 residues. The germline CDR1 and CDR2 sequences are SGHRS and YFSETQ. The CDR3 loop is CASSHAHRNQPQHF. CDR3 in DNA: TGCGCCAGCAGCCACGCGCACAGAAATCAGCCCCAGCATTTT.

This clonotype turned up a few times. This rearrangement joins TRBV12-3 or TRBV12-4 to TRBJ2-1, with 7 nucleotides matching TRBD2. The CDR3 runs to 12 residues. Unmatched junction bases numbered 2, after V lost 6 bases and J lost 6 bases. Here the CDR3 DNA reads TGTGCCAGCAGCGGACTAGTCAATGAGCAGTTCTTC. As protein: CASSGLVNEQFF.

The J gene is TRBJ2-3, the V gene TRBV18; TRBD1 or TRBD2 may be the D gene (6 bases each). The CDR3 runs 15 residues. The ends were cut back, 3 bases at V and 1 base at J, with 11 bases in the middle. From germline, CDR1 is KGHSH and CDR2 LQKENI. CDR3 sequence reads: CASSPVRGRTDTQYF. CDR3 nucleotide sequence: TGTGCCAGCTCACCTGTCCGGGGGCGCACAGATACGCAGTATTTT.

V and J are TRBV27 and TRBJ1-6; D is undetermined. This CDR3 region has 18 residues. Trimming shortened V by 2 bases and J by 6 bases, and 20 bases separated the two germline ends. Per the germline V gene, CDR1 is MNHEY and CDR2 is SMNVEV (reference sequence). CDR3 protein: CASSLGQIMQFTNSPLHF. The CDR3 nucleotides are TGTGCCAGCAGTTTAGGGCAGATAATGCAGTTTACTAATTCACCCCTCCACTTT.

The sample holds a few counts of this clonotype. This chain links TRBV5-1 with TRBJ2-1; 15 nucleotides agree with TRBD2. The V gene end was trimmed by 2 bases and the J gene end by 2 bases; junction bases not matched to a gene: 5. The CDR3 is 18 amino acids. Germline-derived CDR1 and CDR2 are SGHRS and YFSETQ. CDR3 sequence reads: CASSFRTSGGGPYNEQFF. The DNA for the CDR3 is TGCGCCAGCAGCTTTCGGACTAGCGGGGGGGGCCCCTACAATGAGCAGTTCTTC.

This clonotype occurred once. The chain joins TRBV29-1 to TRBJ2-2; TRBD2 matches at 9 bases. CDR1 and CDR2 from the germline V gene are SQVTM and ANQGSEA. There are 15 residues in the CDR3. V dropped 4 bases and J dropped 4; count of bases not matched to a gene: 7. CDR3 sequence reads: CSVVLAGVSTGELFF. The CDR3 nucleotides are TGCAGCGTTGTATTAGCGGGGGTTAGCACCGGGGAGCTGTTTTTT.